The present entry profiles one T cell receptor (beta chain) with its context. Its specificity is not known. The data were obtained in a study of OX40 agonist ivuxolimab in advanced cancers. Looking at the study overall: Earlier anti-PD-1, anti-PD-L1 or anti-CTLA-4 therapy was permitted; around 40% had received some.

Findings and caveats of the study: In the expanded peripheral T cells, antigen specificity was never determined.

The assay was immunoSEQ multiplex PCR, and TCRdb's table has in-frame clones only and misses some. The table records 49,000 or so clones, around 80% of them present only once. Deletions cut 1 base from V and 2 bases from J, with 12 bases between. CDR3 length: 15 residues. The V gene's germline CDR1 is MGHRA and CDR2 YSYEKL. The sequenced sample was CD4+ or CD8+ T cells sorted from blood, obtained in a trial of the OX40 agonist ivuxolimab. The sequence was collected from an adult with an advanced solid tumor such as melanoma, head and neck, liver or kidney cancer. The chain couples TRBV4-1 to TRBJ2-7, with a possible D match to TRBD2 (5 bases). CDR3 sequence (DNA): TGCGCCAGCAGCCAAGTAATAGCCGGGACCTACGAGCAGTACTTC. Protein: CASSQVIAGTYEQYF.